The 8 T cell receptor beta chains reported below all come from one sample, sequenced in a study of shared clonotypes between healthy human individuals. Measured with immunoSEQ multiplex PCR; TCRdb has only the in-frame clones, and not every one. Counted here are over a million clones, around 97% occurring once; the ten biggest clones make up roughly 1.2%. Input material: naive CD4+ T cells sorted from blood. Described subset: CD45RA+ positively selected. These receptors all stem from a man aged 25 to 40 in good health.

This clone is a singleton in its sample. The rearrangement links TRBV7-9 to TRBJ2-7; D uncertain. This CDR3 comprises 13 residues. Deletions cut 6 bases from V and 0 bases from J, with 9 bases between. In germline, CDR1 is SEHNR, CDR2 FQNEAQ (reference sequence). CDR3 nucleotides: TGTGCCAGCAGGTCACCAAACTCCTACGAGCAGTACTTC. Its translation is CASRSPNSYEQYF.

The chain couples TRBV5-8 to TRBJ2-7; no definite D call. This CDR3 has 11 amino acids. Trimming took 3 bases from V and 4 from J, leaving 5 bases between them. Germline-derived CDR1 and CDR2 are SGHTS and YDEGEE. CDR3 in DNA: TGTGCCAGCAGCTCAGATTACGAGCAGTACTTC. Translating it yields CASSSDYEQYF. The whole variable domain, filled in from reference TRBV5-8 and TRBJ2-7, reads EAGVTQSPTHLIKTRGQQATLRCSPISGHTSVYWYQQALGLGLQFLLWYDEGEERNRGNFPPRFSGRQFPNYSSELNVNALELEDSALYLCASSSDYEQYFGPGTRLTVT.

As DNA, the CDR3 is TGTGCCAGCAGCCTCCAGCGGGAGAATGAGCAGTTCTTC. This codes for CASSLQRENEQFF. The V call is TRBV11-2, the J call TRBJ2-1; 8 nucleotides align to TRBD2. CDR3 length: 13 residues. Per germline, CDR1 SGHAT and CDR2 FQNNGV. J gave up 7 bases and V 5 bases, and 4 bases lay outside the gene matches.

The chain joins TRBV4-3 to TRBJ2-7; 7 nucleotides align to TRBD1. The CDR3 runs 14 residues. The V segment lost 4 bases and the J segment 0 bases; nucleotides outside the gene matches: 3. CDR1 LGHNA and CDR2 YSLEER come from the germline V gene. The CDR3 nucleotides read TGCGCCAGCAGCCGGGACAGATACTCCTACGAGCAGTACTTC. It codes for CASSRDRYSYEQYF.

The chain links TRBV7-9 to TRBJ1-4; the D gene is possibly TRBD1 (6 bases). This CDR3 comprises 15 residues. Trimming shortened V by 1 base and J by 2 bases, and 8 bases separated the two germline ends. Germline CDR1 SEHNR, CDR2 FQNEAQ (reference sequence). The CDR3 nucleotides are TGTGCCAGCAGCTTAGAGGGGGGCACTAATGAAAAACTGTTTTTT. Residues: CASSLEGGTNEKLFF.

This rearrangement joins TRBV27 to TRBJ1-1; TRBD1 is a possible D gene (5 bases). Germline CDR1 and CDR2: MNHEY and SMNVEV (reference sequence). The CDR3 has 15 amino acids. The germline V and J ends were trimmed by 4 bases and 0 bases, with 12 bases remaining between them. The CDR3 nucleotides are TGTGCCAGCAGTTCAGGGAGAGCCTTGAACACTGAAGCTTTCTTT. This gives the protein CASSSGRALNTEAFF.

The chain carries TRBV5-5 and TRBJ1-2; possibly TRBD1 for D (5 bases). V was clipped by 4 bases and J by 4 bases, with 17 bases between them. Looked up from germline, CDR1 is SGHKS and CDR2 is YYEKEE (reference sequence). The CDR3 loop spans 15 amino acids. The CDR3 DNA follows: TGTGCCAGCAGCCCGCCCGGGCAGGGCACCTATGGCTACACCTTC. Amino acid sequence: CASSPPGQGTYGYTF.

The gene calls are TRBV27 and TRBJ2-7; D gene unclear. V was pared by 2 bases and J by 3 bases, with 8 bases between. The germline V gene has CDR1 MNHEY and CDR2 SMNVEV (reference sequence). The CDR3 consists of 13 residues. The CDR3 loop is CASSLDTDYEQYF. As DNA, the CDR3 is TGTGCCAGCAGTTTAGACACAGACTACGAGCAGTACTTC.